This is a list of T cell receptor beta chains from one sample in a study of CD8 T cells in Susac syndrome. TCRdb itself ran the immunoSEQ multiplex PCR reads through MiXCR, one entry per CDR3 protein. The sample records some 190,000 distinct CDR3 sequences, approximately 95% being singletons. Material: CD4+ T cells from PBMCs. All receptors derive from a human donor in good health. Both conserved end residues are part of each CDR3. The D gene is left open where the match is weak. Only some rows state a clone size, as once, few, many or a class for expanded clones.

d_gene,abundance,v_gene,j_gene,CDR3nt,CDR3aa
-,-,TRBV20-1,TRBJ1-3,TGCAGTGCCCCTAAGGTTGGCTCTGGAAACACCATATATTTT,CSAPKVGSGNTIYF
-,-,TRBV7-3,TRBJ2-3,TGTGCCAGCAGCCCCTCTGGAGGAAACACAGATACGCAGTATTTT,CASSPSGGNTDTQYF
TRBD2,-,TRBV20-1,TRBJ2-3,TGCAGTGCTAGCCATCCCGGGACTAGCGGGGGTCGTACGCAGTATTTT,CSASHPGTSGGRTQYF
TRBD2,-,TRBV29-1,TRBJ2-3,TGCAGCTCGGAAGCGGGGTCAGATACGCAGTATTTT,CSSEAGSDTQYF
TRBD1,-,TRBV7-2,TRBJ1-1,TGTGCCTCCGGACAGGTGGCTGAAGCTTTCTTT,CASGQVAEAFF
TRBD2,-,TRBV3-1,TRBJ2-3,TGTGCCAGCAGCCAAGATACATCGCTAGCGGGGACTAGCACAGATACGCAGTATTTT,CASSQDTSLAGTSTDTQYF
-,-,TRBV4-1,TRBJ1-4,TGCGCCAGCAGCCCTTGGACAGCCACTAATGAAAAACTGTTTTTT,CASSPWTATNEKLFF
TRBD1,-,TRBV7-3,TRBJ1-2,TGTGCCAGCAGCTGGACCGGGACAGCTAACTATGGCTACACCTTC,CASSWTGTANYGYTF
-,-,TRBV5-4,TRBJ1-1,TGTGCCAGCAGCACCGACAGTGAAGCTTTCTTT,CASSTDSEAFF
-,-,TRBV14,TRBJ1-2,TGTGCCAGCAGCGGACGACCGGGTAACTATGGCTACACCTTC,CASSGRPGNYGYTF
TRBD1,-,TRBV19,TRBJ1-4,TGTGCCAGCCGTTCGGGACAGGATGAAAAACTGTTTTTT,CASRSGQDEKLFF
TRBD1,-,TRBV15,TRBJ1-4,TGTGCCACCAGCAGTAGGACAGGGGGCCGGGAAAAACTGTTTTTT,CATSSRTGGREKLFF
TRBD2,once,TRBV25-1,TRBJ2-2,TGTGCCAGCAGTGAAGATTCGGCGGGAGCCGGGGAGCTGTTTTTT,CASSEDSAGAGELFF
-,-,TRBV19,TRBJ1-1,TGTGCCAGTACACTGGGCCGGGAAGCTTTCTTT,CASTLGREAFF
-,once,TRBV12-3/TRBV12-4,TRBJ1-1,TGTGCCAGCAGTTTAGAAACAGGGCTGAACACTGAAGCTTTCTTT,CASSLETGLNTEAFF
TRBD2,-,TRBV10-3,TRBJ2-3,TGTGCCATCAGTCCGGGACTAATCACAGATACGCAGTATTTT,CAISPGLITDTQYF
-,-,TRBV14,TRBJ1-6,TGTGCCGGCATACTCGGGCCCCTTAATTCACCCCTCCACTTT,CAGILGPLNSPLHF
-,-,TRBV6-1,TRBJ2-7,TGTGCCAGCAGTGCAACCCGAACTCGGGGAAGGGTCTACGAGCAGTACTTC,CASSATRTRGRVYEQYF
-,-,TRBV6-5,TRBJ1-3,TGTGCCAGCAGTCCCTTAGGGAGCTCTGGAAACACCATATATTTT,CASSPLGSSGNTIYF
-,once,TRBV4-1,TRBJ2-3,TGCGCCAGCAGCCTTCTGACAGGTAGTAGAGATACGCAGTATTTT,CASSLLTGSRDTQYF
-,-,TRBV12-3/TRBV12-4,TRBJ1-5,TGTGCCAGCAGTTTCAGTAGACAGCCCCAGCATTTT,CASSFSRQPQHF
-,-,TRBV24-1,TRBJ2-5,TGTGCCACCAGTGATTTGTCCAGGAGTAGGGCCCAGTACTTC,CATSDLSRSRAQYF
-,-,TRBV14,TRBJ1-1,TGTGCCAGCAGCCGATCCTCGAACACTGAAGCTTTCTTT,CASSRSSNTEAFF
-,-,TRBV30,TRBJ2-3,TGTGCCTGGGACCGCACAGATACGCAGTATTTT,CAWDRTDTQYF
TRBD1,-,TRBV20-1,TRBJ2-5,TGCAGTGCTAGGAGACAGGGGAAGACCCAGTACTTC,CSARRQGKTQYF
-,once,TRBV28,TRBJ1-2,TGTGCCAGCACCCCCGGCTTGGGCTACACCTTC,CASTPGLGYTF
TRBD1,-,TRBV5-1,TRBJ1-3,TGCGCCAGCAGCTTGGGGGACAGTACTGGAAACACCATATATTTT,CASSLGDSTGNTIYF
TRBD1,-,TRBV6-5,TRBJ1-1,TGTGCCAGCAGTTATCCGGGACAGGGGGCTGAAGCTTTCTTT,CASSYPGQGAEAFF
-,-,TRBV9,TRBJ1-2,TGTGCCAGCAGCGTAGTAAGAGGGAAGGATGGCTACACCTTC,CASSVVRGKDGYTF
-,-,TRBV5-8,TRBJ1-5,TGTGCCAGCAGCTCGGGGTTTAAAAGCAATCAGCCCCAGCATTTT,CASSSGFKSNQPQHF
TRBD2,-,TRBV3-1,TRBJ2-5,TGTGCCAGCAGCCCAGGACTAGCGGGGCCCCAAGAGACCCAGTACTTC,CASSPGLAGPQETQYF
-,-,TRBV15,TRBJ2-1,TGTGCCACAAGCCACAACAATGAGCAGTTCTTC,CATSHNNEQFF
-,-,TRBV5-1,TRBJ1-5,TGCGCCAGCAGCTCAGGGATACCCGGGCGGCCCCAGCATTTT,CASSSGIPGRPQHF
-,-,TRBV18,TRBJ2-7,TGTGCCAGCTCACCAACGGACTACGAGCAGTACTTC,CASSPTDYEQYF
TRBD1,-,TRBV5-5,TRBJ1-6,TGTGCCAGCAGCTTTGTAACAGGGGGTAGCTCCTATAATTCACCCCTCCACTTT,CASSFVTGGSSYNSPLHF
-,-,TRBV14,TRBJ2-3,TGTGCCAGCAGCCAGGGGAGACAGTACACAGATACGCAGTATTTT,CASSQGRQYTDTQYF
TRBD1,-,TRBV19,TRBJ2-7,TGTGCCAGTAGTACGACAGGGGCCTGGGAGCAGTACTTC,CASSTTGAWEQYF
-,once,TRBV7-2,TRBJ1-2,TGTGCCAGCAGCTTATCGTGGGTCAGCTATGGCTACACCTTC,CASSLSWVSYGYTF
-,-,TRBV3-1,TRBJ1-1,TGTGCCAGCAGCCAGGTCACTGAAGCTTTCTTT,CASSQVTEAFF
-,-,TRBV6-1,TRBJ2-4,TGTGCCAGCAGTGAAATGGACATTCAGTACTTC,CASSEMDIQYF
-,-,TRBV3-1,TRBJ1-2,TGTGCCAGCAGCCAAGAGTGGGCTAACTATGGCTACACCTTC,CASSQEWANYGYTF
-,once,TRBV6-5,TRBJ2-5,TGTGCCAGCCGGCGGGTGTCTAACCAGGAGACCCAGTACTTC,CASRRVSNQETQYF
-,-,TRBV19,TRBJ2-1,TGTGCCAGTAGTGAAACGGTCGGATCCTACAATGAGCAGTTCTTC,CASSETVGSYNEQFF
-,-,TRBV12-3/TRBV12-4,TRBJ2-1,TGTGCCAGCAGTTTCAGACAGGACAATGAGCAGTTCTTC,CASSFRQDNEQFF
-,-,TRBV28,TRBJ1-2,TGTGCCAGCAGTAATATCTATGGCTACACCTTC,CASSNIYGYTF
-,-,TRBV29-1,TRBJ1-1,TGCAGCGGAGCGAGGAGGGTAGAGAACACTGAAGCTTTCTTT,CSGARRVENTEAFF
TRBD1,-,TRBV4-1,TRBJ2-2,TGCGCCAGCAGCAGGAGAGGGACAGGGGCCACCGGGGAGCTGTTTTTT,CASSRRGTGATGELFF
-,-,TRBV19,TRBJ1-6,TGTGCCAGTACAATGGGAAGGGAGAATTCACCCCTCCACTTT,CASTMGRENSPLHF
-,once,TRBV30,TRBJ2-2,TGTGCCTGGAGTAAAATCGGGAACACCGGGGAGCTGTTTTTT,CAWSKIGNTGELFF
-,-,TRBV7-9,TRBJ1-1,TGTGCCAGCAGCCGCATACCGAACACTGAAGCTTTCTTT,CASSRIPNTEAFF
-,-,TRBV6-2/TRBV6-3,TRBJ1-5,TGTGCCAGCAGTTCCCTCTCCGGGCCCCAGCATTTT,CASSSLSGPQHF